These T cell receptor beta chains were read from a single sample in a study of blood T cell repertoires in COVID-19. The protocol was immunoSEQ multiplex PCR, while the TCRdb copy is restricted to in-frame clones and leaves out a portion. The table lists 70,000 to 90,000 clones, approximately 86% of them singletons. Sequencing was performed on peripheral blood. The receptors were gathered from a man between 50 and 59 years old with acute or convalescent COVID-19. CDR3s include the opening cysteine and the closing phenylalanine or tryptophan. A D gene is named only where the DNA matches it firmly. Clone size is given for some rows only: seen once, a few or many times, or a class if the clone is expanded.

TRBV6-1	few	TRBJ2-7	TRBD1	TGTGCCAGCAGTGAAAGGGGACAGGGGAAAATCCACGAGCAGTACTTC	CASSERGQGKIHEQYF
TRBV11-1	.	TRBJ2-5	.	TGTGCCAGCAGCCCAGGGGTATTTCAAGAGACCCAGTACTTC	CASSPGVFQETQYF
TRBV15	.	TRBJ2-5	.	TGTGCCACCAGCAGTTCTCCAGGGCATGAGACCCAGTACTTC	CATSSSPGHETQYF
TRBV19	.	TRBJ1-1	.	TGTGCCAGTAGTACAGGGCCCCCGGCTTTCTTT	CASSTGPPAFF
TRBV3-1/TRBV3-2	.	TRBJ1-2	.	TGTGCCAGCAGCCAAGATACAGGGAAATATGGCTACACCTTC	CASSQDTGKYGYTF
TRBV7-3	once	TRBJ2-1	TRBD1	TGTGCCAGCAGCCCCGAGGGGGCTACCTCCTACAATGAGCAGTTCTTC	CASSPEGATSYNEQFF
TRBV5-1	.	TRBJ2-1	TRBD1	TGCGCCAGCAGCCAGACAGGGGCCATCTACAATGAGCAGTTCTTC	CASSQTGAIYNEQFF
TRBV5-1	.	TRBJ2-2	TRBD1	TGCGCCAGCAGACCGGGACAGGGGTACACCGGGGAGCTGTTTTTT	CASRPGQGYTGELFF
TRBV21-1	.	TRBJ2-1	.	TGTGCCAGCTACCTGACTAGCGGGGGGTCCAATGAGCAGTTCTTC	CASYLTSGGSNEQFF
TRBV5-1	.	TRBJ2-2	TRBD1	TGCGCCAGCAGCTTGTCTGGGACAGGGGTTCCCGGGGAGCTGTTTTTT	CASSLSGTGVPGELFF
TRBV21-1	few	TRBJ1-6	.	TGTGCCAGCAGCAAGAAGGGACAGGGGGCTTTAGGTTCACCCCTCCACTTT	CASSKKGQGALGSPLHF
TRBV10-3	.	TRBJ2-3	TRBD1	TGTGCCGCCACAGGGACAGGGAACACAGATACGCAGTATTTT	CAATGTGNTDTQYF
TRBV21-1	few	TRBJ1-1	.	TGTGCCAGCAAGGGGGACAGGGGGTGGAACACTGAAGCTTTCTTT	CASKGDRGWNTEAFF
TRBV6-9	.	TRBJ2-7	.	TGTGCCAGCAGTTATTCTGCAGGGGTCCTCTACGAGCAGTACTTC	CASSYSAGVLYEQYF
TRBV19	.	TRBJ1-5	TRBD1	TGTGCCATTGGGACAGGGGATAGCAATCAGCCCCAGCATTTT	CAIGTGDSNQPQHF
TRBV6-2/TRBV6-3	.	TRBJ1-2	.	TGTGCCAGCAGTTATGCGGGGGGCGGACTTGGCTACACCTTC	CASSYAGGGLGYTF
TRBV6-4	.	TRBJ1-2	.	TGTGCCAGCAGCTACGTGGCCGGGGGATATGGCTACACCTTC	CASSYVAGGYGYTF
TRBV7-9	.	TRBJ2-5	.	TGTGCCAGCAGCTTAGTGACAGGAGACAGGGAGACCCAGTACTTC	CASSLVTGDRETQYF
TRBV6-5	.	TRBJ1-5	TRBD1	TGTGCCAGCAGTTCCGGACAGGGACGTCAGCCCCAGCATTTT	CASSSGQGRQPQHF
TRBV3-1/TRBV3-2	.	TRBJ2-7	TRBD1	TGTGCCAGCAGCCAGCAACAGGGGGCCCCCTACGAGCAGTACTTC	CASSQQQGAPYEQYF
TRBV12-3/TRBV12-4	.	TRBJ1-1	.	TGTGCCAGCAGTTTAGGGATGACAGTCGAAGCTTTCTTT	CASSLGMTVEAFF
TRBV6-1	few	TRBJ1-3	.	TGTGCCAGCAGTGACAGGGCCAACTCTGGAAACACCATATATTTT	CASSDRANSGNTIYF
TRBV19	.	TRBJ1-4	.	TGTGCCAGTACCATTAAGGGGCTGGGTGAAAAACTGTTTTTT	CASTIKGLGEKLFF
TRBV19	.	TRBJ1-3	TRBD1	TGTGCCAGTAGTTTCCCGCGGACAGGGAGATCTGGAAACACCATATATTTT	CASSFPRTGRSGNTIYF
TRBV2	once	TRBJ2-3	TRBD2	TGTGCCAGCAGTGTCACAATCGGAGCGGGGGGGCAATCAGATACGCAGTATTTT	CASSVTIGAGGQSDTQYF
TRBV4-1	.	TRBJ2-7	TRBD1	TGCGCCAGCAGCCAAGGGGGGGACAGGACGACCTACGAGCAGTACTTC	CASSQGGDRTTYEQYF
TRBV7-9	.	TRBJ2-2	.	TGTGCCAGCAGCCGCGGAGGCGGCTTTACAGGGGAGCTGTTTTTT	CASSRGGGFTGELFF
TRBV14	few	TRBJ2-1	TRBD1	TGTGCCAGCAGCCAAGATAACGGACAGGTCTACAATGAGCAGTTCTTC	CASSQDNGQVYNEQFF
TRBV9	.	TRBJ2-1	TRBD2	TGTGCCAGCAGCGTACTAGCGGGCTCCTACAATGAGCAGTTCTTC	CASSVLAGSYNEQFF
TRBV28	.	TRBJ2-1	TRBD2	TGTGCCAGCAGCCTAGCGGGGCGCTCCTACAATGAGCAGTTCTTC	CASSLAGRSYNEQFF
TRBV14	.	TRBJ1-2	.	TGTGCCAGCAGCCAACCAACCAGGGATGGCTACACCTTC	CASSQPTRDGYTF
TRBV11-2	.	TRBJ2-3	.	TGTGCCAGCAGCTTAGACCCGGCAGGTCTCACAGATACGCAGTATTTT	CASSLDPAGLTDTQYF
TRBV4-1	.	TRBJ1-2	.	TGCGCCAGCAGCCAAGATCCAGTCCGCTATGGCTACACCTTC	CASSQDPVRYGYTF